These 3 T cell receptor beta chains were sequenced from one sample in a study of control samples from healthy donors and cancer patients. Here immunoSEQ multiplex PCR was the method, and the copy in TCRdb shows in-frame clones only, minus some. Among over 150,000 clones, approximately 91% were seen once, and the ten largest hold 2% to 2.5%. The specimen was blood. The receptors come from a woman between 40 and 55 years old in good health.

In nucleotides, the CDR3 is TGTGCCAGCCGCGTCACTCCGGGCGGGTGGGGCACTGAAGCTTTCTTT. Protein: CASRVTPGGWGTEAFF. The rearrangement joins TRBV27 to TRBJ1-1; no definite D call. The CDR3 is made up of 16 amino acids. Germline CDR1 reads MNHEY; CDR2 reads SMNVEV (reference sequence). The V end was cut by 8 bases, the J end by 4 bases, with 23 bases between.

V is TRBV6-2 or TRBV6-3 and J is TRBJ2-2; TRBD2 matches at 12 bases. This CDR3 has 20 residues. Germline assignment: CDR1 MNHEY and CDR2 SVGEGT. The junction had 11 bases not matched to a gene; V was cut back by 3 bases and J by 0 bases. CDR3: CASSYRPRLAGAPNTGELFF. CDR3 coding DNA: TGTGCCAGCAGTTATCGCCCCCGACTAGCGGGGGCGCCGAACACCGGGGAGCTGTTTTTT.

The count of this clone is one. The V and J genes are TRBV4-1 and TRBJ2-1; D might be TRBD1 (6 bases). The germline V gene has CDR1 MGHRA and CDR2 YSYEKL. The CDR3 contains 14 residues. Trimming cost V 4 bases and J 2 bases, with 9 bases left between them. CDR3 nucleotide sequence: TGCGCCAGCAGCCTCGGGACAACCTACAATGAGCAGTTCTTC. Its protein is CASSLGTTYNEQFF.